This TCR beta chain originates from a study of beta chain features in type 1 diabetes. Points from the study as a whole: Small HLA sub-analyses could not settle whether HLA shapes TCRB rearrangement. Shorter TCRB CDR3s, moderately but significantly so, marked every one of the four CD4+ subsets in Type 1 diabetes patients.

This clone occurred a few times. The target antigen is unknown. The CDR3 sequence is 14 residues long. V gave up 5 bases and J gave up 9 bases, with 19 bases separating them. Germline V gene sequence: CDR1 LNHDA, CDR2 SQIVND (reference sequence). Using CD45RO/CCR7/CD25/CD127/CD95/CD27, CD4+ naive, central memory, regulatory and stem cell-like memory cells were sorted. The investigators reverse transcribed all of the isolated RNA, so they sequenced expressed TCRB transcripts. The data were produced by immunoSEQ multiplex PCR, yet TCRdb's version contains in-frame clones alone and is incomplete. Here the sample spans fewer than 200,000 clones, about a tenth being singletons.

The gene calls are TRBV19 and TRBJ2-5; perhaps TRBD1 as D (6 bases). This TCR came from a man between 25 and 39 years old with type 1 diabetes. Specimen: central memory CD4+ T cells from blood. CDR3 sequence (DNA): TGTGCCAGTAGTGAAACCCGGACCAGGGGAGCCCAGTACTTC. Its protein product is CASSETRTRGAQYF.